Listed here are 6 T cell receptor beta chains from one sample, sequenced in a study of T cell clonality in common variable immunodeficiency. Broader study findings: Fewer deletions and N-nucleotide insertions were reportedly seen in common variable immunodeficiency TCR beta sequences.

Sequenced by immunoSEQ multiplex PCR; TCRdb stores in-frame clones only, minus some. The record shows about 33,000 clones for this sample, with no singletons present. For these TCRs, the target antigens are not known. The sample was peripheral blood mononuclear cells. Receptors were obtained from a human donor with common variable immunodeficiency.

There are many counts of this clone. The CDR3 end is not reached by the read, which stops 3 residues before it; the germline J gene fills it in. The chain has TRBV18 and TRBJ2-2; D may be TRBD1 (5 bases). V lost 3 bases, J lost 1 base, and 12 bases lay in between. Looked up from germline, CDR1 is KGHSH and CDR2 is LQKENI. The CDR3 consists of 16 residues. The CDR3 is CASSPDSILNTGELFF. The DNA read from the CDR3 is TGTGCCAGCTCACCCGACAGTATCCTGAACACCGGGGAG.

This clone turned up a few times. The CDR3 extends 3 residues past the end of the read, so its final part is completed from the germline J gene. V and J are TRBV18 and TRBJ1-2; D may be TRBD1 (5 bases). CDR3 length: 17 amino acids. V was cut by 2 bases and J by 6 bases, with 22 bases left in between. Per germline, CDR1 KGHSH and CDR2 LQKENI. CDR3 DNA, as far as it was read: TGTGCCAGCTCACCAGATCCTCCCCAGGGTAATCCCGATGGC. It yields the protein CASSPDPPQGNPDG. The entire CDR3 protein is CASSPDPPQGNPDGYTF.

This clone was observed many times. Read data end 3 residues before the CDR3 end; the end is taken from the germline J gene. This chain joins TRBV7-9 and TRBJ2-3, with 8 bases matching TRBD1. CDR3 length: 15 amino acids. Germline V gene sequence: CDR1 SEHNR, CDR2 FQNEAQ (reference sequence). The CDR3 loop reads CASSPSGQGAETQYF. The CDR3 DNA, read in part, is TGTGCCAGCAGCCCAAGCGGGCAGGGGGCGGAAACG.

This clone was seen repeatedly, ten times or more. The DNA ends 3 residues before the CDR3 does, and the rest of the CDR3 is filled in from the germline J gene. The chain links TRBV19 to TRBJ1-2; D is possibly TRBD1 (6 bases). The CDR3 is made up of 14 amino acids. Germline CDR1 LNHDA, CDR2 SQIVND (reference sequence). Trimming removed 6 bases at V and 0 bases at J, with 11 bases between. The CDR3 loop is CASSGTSANYGYTF. The sequenced part of the CDR3 DNA is TGTGCCAGTAGCGGGACATCAGCTAACTATGGC.

This clone was detected a few times. With the read ending 3 residues before the CDR3 end, the germline J gene is used to fill in that end. This chain joins TRBV2 and TRBJ2-1; D possibly corresponds to TRBD2 (5 bases). CDR1 and CDR2 from the germline V gene are SNHLY and FYNNEI. V was trimmed by 4 bases and J by 0 bases, leaving 13 bases between them. The CDR3 has 16 residues. The CDR3 region is CASSGWTVSSYNEQFF. The covered CDR3 bases are TGTGCCAGCAGTGGTTGGACTGTAAGCTCCTACAATGAG. Full variable domain (outside the CDR3, taken from reference TRBV2 and TRBJ2-1): EPEVTQTPSHQVTQMGQEVILRCVPISNHLYFYWYRQILGQKVEFLVSFYNNEISEKSEIFDDQFSVERPDGSNFTLKIRSTKLEDSAMYFCASSGWTVSSYNEQFFGPGTRLTVL.

On this clone: The observed sequence ends 3 residues before the CDR3 terminus, with the missing tail filled in from the germline J gene. The V gene is TRBV30, the J gene TRBJ2-3; D not resolved. V was clipped by 8 bases and J by 0 bases, with 21 bases between them. The CDR3 has 16 amino acids. CDR1 and CDR2 from the germline V gene are GTSNPN and SVGIG (reference sequence). Partial CDR3 DNA: TGTGCCGCACTCTCGGGTCGATCCCCTAGCACAGATACG. Residues: CAALSGRSPSTDT. Given in full, the CDR3 is CAALSGRSPSTDTQYF.